This T cell receptor (beta chain) was captured in a study of radiotherapy plus CTLA-4 blockade in lung cancer. As for the study in general: Of all patients, over 15% responded objectively and 30% to 35% showed disease control.

CDR1 and CDR2 (germline): MDHEN, SYDVKM. The CDR3 runs 15 residues. The junction had 6 bases not matched to a gene; V was cut back by 7 bases and J by 3 bases. Method: immunoSEQ multiplex PCR; TCRdb's copy keeps in-frame clones and lacks some. The sample lists 56,000 or so clones, more than 65% occurring once. The study treated chemo-refractory metastatic non-small-cell lung cancer patients with focal radiation plus ipilimumab CTLA-4 blockade. Findings and limits, study-wide: With interferon-beta, early dynamics of blood T cell clones were reported to best predict response.

In this sample, this clone turned up a few times. Antigen: not known. The TCR comes from a human donor with non-small cell lung cancer who had a partial response to radiotherapy plus ipilimumab. Sequencing used peripheral blood, obtained from a patient treated with radiotherapy plus ipilimumab. The chain employs TRBV28 and TRBJ1-4; 9 bases map to TRBD1. The CDR3 is CASTDRGEANEKLFF. The CDR3 bases are TGTGCCAGCACGGACAGGGGTGAGGCTAATGAAAAACTGTTTTTT. The entire variable domain, with the rest obtained from reference TRBV28 and TRBJ1-4, is as follows: DVKVTQSSRYLVKRTGEKVFLECVQDMDHENMFWYRQDPGLGLRLIYFSYDVKMKEKGDIPEGYSVSREKKERFSLILESASTNQTSMYLCASTDRGEANEKLFFGSGTQLSVL.